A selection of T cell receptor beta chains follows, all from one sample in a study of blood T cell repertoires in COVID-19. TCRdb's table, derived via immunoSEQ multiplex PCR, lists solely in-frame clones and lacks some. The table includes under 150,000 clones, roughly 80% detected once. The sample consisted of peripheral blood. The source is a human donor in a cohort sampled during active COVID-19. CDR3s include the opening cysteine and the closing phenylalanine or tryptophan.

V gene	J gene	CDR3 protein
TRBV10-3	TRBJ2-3	CAISPPSGGAGTQYF
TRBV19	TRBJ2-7	CASSSLGQGLGEQYF
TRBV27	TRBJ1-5	CASSSQGLDQPQHF
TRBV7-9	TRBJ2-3	CASSLRSDTQYF
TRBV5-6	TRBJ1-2	CASSRDRTGGYTF
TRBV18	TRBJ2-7	CASSEGQAYYEQYF
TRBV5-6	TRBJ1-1	CASSFAPTANTEAFF
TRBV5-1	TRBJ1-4	CASSAAGTGEEKLFF
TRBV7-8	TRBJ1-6	CASSPRTGGSYNSPLHF
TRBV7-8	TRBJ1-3	CASSRTGTGAGNTIYF
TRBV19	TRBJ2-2	CASSIMGTANTGELFF
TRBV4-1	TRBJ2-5	CASSPEPAGVASETQYF
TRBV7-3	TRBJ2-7	CASSLYYGYEQYF
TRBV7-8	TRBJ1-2	CASSLGNTGFSVGGYTF
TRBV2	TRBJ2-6	CAGSWNAGGANVLTF
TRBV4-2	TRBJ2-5	CASSQQDSIQETQYF